The 29 T cell receptor beta chains below all came from one sample that was sequenced in a study of T cells in localized non-small cell lung cancer. Sequencing was performed with immunoSEQ multiplex PCR; in TCRdb, only in-frame clones are kept and a portion is missing. Among about 19,000 clones listed, about 89% were seen once. Source: peripheral blood, taken before any cancer treatment. The receptors stem from a male donor at least 60 years old with stage I squamous cell lung carcinoma.

This chain uses TRBV11-2 with TRBJ2-1; possible D gene TRBD2, 6 bases. This CDR3 has 17 residues. Germline CDR1 SGHAT, CDR2 FQNNGV. Trimming pared 1 base from V and 0 bases from J, leaving 13 bases between. The CDR3 loop is CASSLGGGRSSYNEQFF. DNA for the CDR3: TGTGCCAGCAGCTTAGGGGGTGGGAGGAGCTCCTACAATGAGCAGTTCTTC.

This clone was detected once. The rearrangement links TRBV7-2 to TRBJ2-1, with 14 bases identical to TRBD2. The CDR3 loop spans 19 amino acids. With 4 bases clipped from V and 7 bases from J, the junction kept 15 bases outside the gene matches. The germline V gene has CDR1 SGHTA and CDR2 FQGNSA. CDR3 sequence (DNA): TGTGCCAGCAGCTCGCTTTCCGGGACTAGCGGGAGTACGGATAATGAGCAGTTCTTC. Translating it yields CASSSLSGTSGSTDNEQFF.

The chain is built from TRBV2 and TRBJ2-2; maybe TRBD1 (6 bases). Germline assignment: CDR1 SNHLY and CDR2 FYNNEI. Trimming shortened V by 3 bases and J by 4 bases, and 12 bases separated the two germline ends. The CDR3 covers 15 residues. Here the CDR3 reads CASSEGARGTGELFF. The CDR3 DNA is TGTGCCAGCAGTGAGGGGGCCCGGGGCACCGGGGAGCTGTTTTTT.

The chain joins TRBV30 to TRBJ1-1, with 10 bases identical to TRBD1. The CDR3 is 15 amino acids. Losses at the gene ends were 5 bases for V and 5 bases for J; bases not matched to a gene: 11. Germline lookup yields CDR1 GTSNPN and CDR2 SVGIG (reference sequence). The CDR3 coding sequence is TGTGCCTGGGAAACCGGGACAGGGGTTCAGACTGAAGCTTTCTTT. Protein: CAWETGTGVQTEAFF.

The chain carries TRBV6-5 and TRBJ2-7; a weak D match, TRBD1 (6 bases). V lost 0 bases to trimming and J lost 1 base, with 13 bases between them. Germline V CDR1 and CDR2: MNHEY, SVGAGI. This CDR3 is built from 16 residues. CDR3 region: CASSYSMVRGSYEQYF. The CDR3, as DNA: TGTGCCAGCAGTTACTCGATGGTCAGGGGTTCCTACGAGCAGTACTTC.

This chain joins TRBV23-1 and TRBJ2-5; D might be TRBD1 or TRBD2, each matching 5 bases. TRBV23-1 is labeled an ORF, and its function is uncertain. The CDR3 length is 18 residues. V was pared by 2 bases and J by 9 bases, with 28 bases between. CDR3 nucleotide sequence: TGCGCCAGCAGTCAAGCTCCCGCCGGGACCGCTCCCGTTTTGGCCCAGTACTTC. Translating gives CASSQAPAGTAPVLAQYF.

Concerning this clone: Distinct nucleotide sequences in the sample also encode this CDR3. V is TRBV18 and J is TRBJ2-6; no firm D call. In germline, CDR1 is KGHSH, CDR2 LQKENI. With 2 bases removed from V and 1 base from J, the gap between germline ends came to 6 bases. The CDR3 is made up of 15 amino acids. Here the CDR3 DNA reads TGTGCCAGCTCACCAGAGACTTCTGGGGCCAACGTCCTGACTTTC. This gives the protein CASSPETSGANVLTF.

The V gene is TRBV13, the J gene TRBJ1-2; a weak D match, TRBD1 (5 bases). The CDR3 is made up of 16 amino acids. Germline V gene data show CDR1 as PRHDT and CDR2 as FYEKMQ (reference sequence). V lost 2 bases to trimming and J lost 0 bases, with 13 bases between them. The CDR3 DNA follows: TGTGCCAGCAGCTTATACGGGGCCTACGCTAACTATGGCTACACCTTC. Translating gives CASSLYGAYANYGYTF.

The J gene is TRBJ1-5, the V gene TRBV19; 7 positions match TRBD1. This CDR3 has 15 residues. The trim removed 1 base at V and 3 bases at J, leaving 3 bases unmatched. CDR1 is LNHDA, CDR2 SQIVND, per germline (reference sequence). The CDR3 sequence is CASSIAGTVNQPQHF. The DNA of the CDR3 is TGTGCCAGTAGTATAGCAGGGACAGTCAATCAGCCCCAGCATTTT.

The gene calls are TRBV28 and TRBJ1-3, with D uncertain. Per germline, CDR1 MDHEN and CDR2 SYDVKM. Trimming took 7 bases from V and 1 from J, leaving 14 bases between them. The CDR3 totals 15 residues. The CDR3 nucleotides are TGTGCCAGCACCGTAGGTGGGCAGTCTGGAAACACCATATATTTT. Amino acids: CASTVGGQSGNTIYF.

This chain uses TRBV5-4 with TRBJ1-4; possibly TRBD1 for D (6 bases). The CDR3 covers 13 residues. CDR1 and CDR2 from the germline V gene are SGHNT and YYREEE (reference sequence). Trimming pared 7 bases from V and 7 bases from J, leaving 14 bases between. The CDR3, as DNA: TGTGCCAGCGGCTCAGGGGTCCGTGAAAAACTGTTTTTT. Protein product: CASGSGVREKLFF.

V gene TRBV28 combines with J gene TRBJ1-6, with D unclear. The V gene's germline CDR1 is MDHEN and CDR2 SYDVKM. Trimming took 4 bases from V and 5 from J, leaving 18 bases between them. The CDR3 is 17 amino acids. CDR3 nucleotide sequence: TGTGCCAGCAGTTCCCAATCCTACTCAGCCCATAATTCACCCCTCCACTTT. It translates to CASSSQSYSAHNSPLHF.

The rearrangement uses TRBV10-1 and TRBJ2-1, with 10 bases lining up with TRBD2. Germline V gene data show CDR1 as WNHNN and CDR2 as SYGVQD (reference sequence). Losses at the gene ends were 4 bases for V and 5 bases for J; bases not matched to a gene: 2. CDR3 length equals 14 residues. CDR3 nucleotides: TGCGCCAGCAGTGGTGGACTAGCGGACAATGAGCAGTTCTTC. Residues: CASSGGLADNEQFF.

The chain combines TRBV29-1 with TRBJ2-5, with a tentative D call TRBD1 (6 bases). Looked up from germline, CDR1 is SQVTM and CDR2 is ANQGSEA. The V end was cut by 3 bases, the J end by 10 bases, with 12 bases between. The CDR3 runs to 11 residues. CDR3 residues: CSVEAPGDQYF. For the CDR3, the DNA is TGCAGCGTTGAGGCCCCAGGGGACCAGTACTTC.

The rearrangement uses TRBV9 and TRBJ2-7; the match to TRBD2 covers 13 bases. Per the germline V gene, CDR1 is SGDLS and CDR2 is YYNGEE. The CDR3 spans 15 residues. The V and J ends lost 4 bases and 3 bases, in that order; junction bases with no gene match: 4. This CDR3 reads CASSPRLAGGYEQYF. The DNA for the CDR3 is TGTGCCAGCAGCCCCCGACTAGCGGGAGGCTACGAGCAGTACTTC.

This clone was counted only a few times. This sequence joins TRBV4-2 and TRBJ2-3; TRBD1 is a possible D gene (5 bases). V lost 1 base to trimming and J lost 2 bases, with 10 bases between them. In germline, CDR1 is LGHNA, CDR2 YNFKEQ. CDR3 length: 15 amino acids. As DNA, the CDR3 is TGTGCCAGCAGCCAAGGGTCAGGGTTCACAGATACGCAGTATTTT. This translates into CASSQGSGFTDTQYF.

This clone was counted only a few times. The CDR3 loop is CASSLMGGELFF. As DNA, the CDR3 is TGTGCCAGCAGCTTAATGGGCGGGGAGCTGTTTTTT. The V call is TRBV7-3, the J call TRBJ2-2; D not certain. Germline CDR1 reads SGHTA; CDR2 reads FQGTGA. This CDR3 has 12 amino acids. Trimming removed 1 base from V and 7 bases from J, with 4 bases in between.

The chain links TRBV9 to TRBJ1-2, with TRBD1 as a possible D gene (5 bases). This CDR3 comprises 13 residues. Trimming stripped 4 bases from V and 8 bases from J, with 15 bases between. CDR1 is SGDLS and CDR2 is YYNGEE in the germline V gene. CDR3 nucleotides: TGTGCCAGCAGCTCCAATGGACGGGGGGGCTACACCTTC. It specifies CASSSNGRGGYTF. Using reference TRBV9 and TRBJ1-2 for the parts outside the CDR3, the full variable domain is DSGVTQTPKHLITATGQRVTLRCSPRSGDLSVYWYQQSLDQGLQFLIQYYNGEERAKGNILERFSAQQFPDLHSELNLSSLELGDSALYFCASSSNGRGGYTFGSGTRLTVV.

This clone was counted between two and nine times. V gene TRBV5-5 combines with J gene TRBJ1-5; no clear D gene. Per the germline V gene, CDR1 is SGHKS and CDR2 is YYEKEE (reference sequence). The CDR3 is 13 residues long. The germline V and J ends were trimmed by 2 bases and 4 bases, with 7 bases remaining between them. This CDR3 is CASSLQPNQPQHF. DNA for the CDR3: TGTGCCAGCAGCTTACAGCCGAATCAGCCCCAGCATTTT.

The CDR3 reads CASSLGTSTGELFF. In DNA, the CDR3 is TGTGCCAGCAGCTTAGGGACATCGACCGGGGAGCTGTTTTTT. The chain carries TRBV7-6 and TRBJ2-2; possible D gene TRBD1, 5 bases. The CDR3 runs to 14 residues. The V end was cut by 1 base, the J end by 5 bases, with 8 bases between. Germline loops: CDR1 SGHVS, CDR2 FNYEAQ.

The gene calls are TRBV7-2 and TRBJ2-2; D is undetermined. The length of the CDR3 is 15 residues. Per germline, CDR1 SGHTA and CDR2 FQGNSA. The V and J ends lost 2 bases and 1 base respectively, with 8 bases between them. CDR3 nucleotide sequence: TGTGCCAGCAGCTTAATAGGGCGGAACACCGGGGAGCTGTTTTTT. As protein: CASSLIGRNTGELFF.

The chain has TRBV19 and TRBJ2-7; tentative D call: TRBD1 (6 bases). This CDR3 has 15 amino acids. Germline V gene lookup returns CDR1 LNHDA and CDR2 SQIVND (reference sequence). Trimming removed 1 base at V and 0 bases at J, with 10 bases between. The CDR3 region is CASSIGTGSSYEQYF. DNA for the CDR3: TGTGCCAGTAGTATAGGCACAGGGAGCTCCTACGAGCAGTACTTC.

The V gene is TRBV7-9, the J gene TRBJ2-7; 7 nucleotides agree with TRBD2. CDR1 is SEHNR and CDR2 is FQNEAQ in the germline V gene (reference sequence). V shed 2 bases, J shed 0 bases, and the junction held 4 bases outside the gene matches. The CDR3 consists of 15 residues. The CDR3 coding sequence is TGTGCCAGCAGCTTATTCGGGGGGAGCTCCTACGAGCAGTACTTC. Its translation is CASSLFGGSSYEQYF.

The chain uses TRBV30 and TRBJ1-2; D ambiguous. The length of the CDR3 is 14 residues. Trimming removed 3 bases at V and 4 bases at J, with 15 bases between. CDR1 and CDR2 from the germline V gene are GTSNPN and SVGIG (reference sequence). CDR3 sequence: CAWRGHRPLYGYTF. The CDR3, as DNA: TGTGCCTGGAGGGGCCACCGCCCCCTCTATGGCTACACCTTC.

The rearrangement joins TRBV6-6 to TRBJ2-1; the match to TRBD2 covers 11 bases. Germline CDR1 is MNHNY and CDR2 is SVGAGI (reference sequence). V lost 4 bases and J lost 8; bases outside the gene matches: 7. The CDR3 is 15 amino acids. In nucleotides, the CDR3 is TGTGCCAGCAGTTTCGGACTAGCGGGTGTCGATGAGCAGTTCTTC. Encoded protein: CASSFGLAGVDEQFF.

The V and J genes are TRBV29-1 and TRBJ2-5, with a tentative D call TRBD1 (5 bases). V lost 4 bases and J 1 base, leaving 10 bases between the germline ends. The CDR3 contains 13 residues. CDR1 and CDR2 (germline): SQVTM, ANQGSEA. The CDR3 coding sequence is TGCAGCGTTGCTGACAGAAGCCAAGAGACCCAGTACTTC. Translation: CSVADRSQETQYF.

The CDR3: CASSLDPLSSYNEQFF. CDR3 coding DNA: TGCGCCAGCAGCCTGGACCCCCTCAGCTCCTACAATGAGCAGTTCTTC. The rearrangement joins TRBV5-1 to TRBJ2-1, with D uncertain. Trimming removed 4 bases at V and 0 bases at J, with 14 bases between. The CDR3 length is 16 residues. The germline V gene has CDR1 SGHRS and CDR2 YFSETQ.

J is TRBJ2-3 and V is TRBV5-1; D gene ambiguous. With 3 bases removed from V and 1 base from J, the gap between germline ends came to 9 bases. Germline V gene data show CDR1 as SGHRS and CDR2 as YFSETQ. CDR3 length: 14 amino acids. The CDR3 spells CASSSAQGTDTQYF. The CDR3 DNA is TGCGCCAGCAGCTCCGCCCAGGGCACAGATACGCAGTATTTT.

This clone was counted once. This sequence joins TRBV6-1 and TRBJ2-5, with a possible D match to TRBD1 (6 bases). The CDR3 has 12 amino acids. CDR1 is MNHNS and CDR2 is SASEGT in the germline V gene. Trimming pared 7 bases from V and 5 bases from J, leaving 11 bases between. As DNA, the CDR3 is TGTGCCAGCAAACAGGGCGGGGAGACCCAGTACTTC. This encodes CASKQGGETQYF.